The clone carrying this T cell receptor beta chain has a handful of counts. This sample stems from a study of response to subunit inactivated influenza vaccine. This CDR3 is 14 amino acids long. The germline V gene encodes CDR1 SEHNR and CDR2 FQNEAQ (reference sequence). V lost 2 bases and J lost 3, with 7 bases in between. TCRdb reprocessed the RT-PCR reads via MiXCR and lists one record per CDR3 protein. The sample includes about 570,000 distinct CDR3 sequences, around 11% of them seen just once. The same sample was also used in a study of T cells expressing NK-cell markers. That paper states: Generation of TCR beta cDNA was performed by 5'RACE template switching incorporating UMIs.

Sequences were derived from PBMCs from blood, sampled on the day of vaccination. The gene calls are TRBV7-9 and TRBJ2-2; D is undetermined. The TCR was taken from a man in his fifties or sixties who received an inactivated influenza vaccine. CDR3 loop: CASSLKADTGELFF. The DNA of the CDR3 is TGTGCCAGCAGCTTAAAAGCAGACACCGGGGAGCTGTTTTTT. The whole variable domain, filled in from reference TRBV7-9 and TRBJ2-2, reads DTGVSQNPRHKITKRGQNVTFRCDPISEHNRLYWYRQTLGQGPEFLTYFQNEAQLEKSRLLSDRFSAERPKGSFSTLEIQRTEQGDSAMYLCASSLKADTGELFFGEGSRLTVL.